The sequence of this T cell receptor beta chain was determined in a study of T cells after yellow fever vaccination. Study results and limitations: One caveat is that FACS-sorted repertoires could contain abundant clonotypes contaminating from the bulk population.

The J segment lost 8 bases and the V segment lost 5 bases, leaving 12 bases of the junction unmatched. This CDR3 is built from 16 residues. Germline CDR1 reads SGHVS; CDR2 reads FNYEAQ. As concerns this clonotype: What it binds is unknown.

TCRdb recomputed calls from the 5' RACE reads with MiXCR, one row per CDR3 protein. The sample holds 450,000 to 650,000 distinct CDR3 sequences, 20% to 25% seen once. The chain carries TRBV7-6 and TRBJ2-1, with 10 bases aligning to TRBD2. This specimen was PBMCs, taken 21 days after the first yellow fever vaccination. This receptor was obtained from a man aged 18 to 35 who received the YFV17D yellow fever vaccine. The CDR3: CASSLLSQRGGHEQFF. Written as DNA, the CDR3 is TGTGCCAGCAGCCTGCTCTCCCAGCGGGGGGGCCATGAGCAGTTCTTC.